This TCR beta chain was retrieved from a study of blood T cell repertoires in COVID-19. Study summary: PBMCs, B-cell-depleted T cells, or T cells were the source of the cDNA or gDNA that made up the material.

CDR3 size: 13 residues. CDR1 is LGHDT and CDR2 is YNNKEL in the germline V gene (reference sequence). The germline V and J ends were trimmed by 1 base and 7 bases, with 10 bases remaining between them. Authors' processing steps: Researchers report that nucleated cell counts were estimated from reference gene primer amplification. TCRdb keeps only in-frame clones here, not all; method: immunoSEQ multiplex PCR. V and J calls and clone size are those listed in that table; D and trimming were worked out from the DNA. In the table there are over 250,000 clones, around 90% of which are singletons. In terms of age and location, participants ranged from roughly 18 to 95 years and lived in about 25 US areas. Recovered participants had two consecutive negative NP/OP PCR tests, healthcare professional clearance, or symptom resolution.

The chain has TRBV3-1 (or the pseudogene TRBV3-2) and TRBJ1-2; TRBD1 is a possible D gene (6 bases). The source of this sequence is a woman aged 18-29 years who had recovered from COVID-19. The sequenced material came from PBMCs or T cells enriched from blood (not recorded which). The CDR3 is CASSQGGGFGYTF. The CDR3 bases are TGTGCCAGCAGCCAAGGGGGGGGCTTTGGCTACACCTTC.